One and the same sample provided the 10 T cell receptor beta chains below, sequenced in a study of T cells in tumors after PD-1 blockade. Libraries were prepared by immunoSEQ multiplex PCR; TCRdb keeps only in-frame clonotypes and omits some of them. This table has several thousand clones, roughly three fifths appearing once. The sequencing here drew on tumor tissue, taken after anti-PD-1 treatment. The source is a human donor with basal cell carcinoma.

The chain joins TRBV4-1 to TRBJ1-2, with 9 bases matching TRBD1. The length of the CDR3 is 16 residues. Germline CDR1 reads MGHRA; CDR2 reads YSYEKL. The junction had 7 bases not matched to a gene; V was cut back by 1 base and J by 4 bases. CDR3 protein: CASSQVGGQGSYGYTF. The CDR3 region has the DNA TGCGCCAGCAGCCAAGTCGGTGGACAGGGGTCCTATGGCTACACCTTC.

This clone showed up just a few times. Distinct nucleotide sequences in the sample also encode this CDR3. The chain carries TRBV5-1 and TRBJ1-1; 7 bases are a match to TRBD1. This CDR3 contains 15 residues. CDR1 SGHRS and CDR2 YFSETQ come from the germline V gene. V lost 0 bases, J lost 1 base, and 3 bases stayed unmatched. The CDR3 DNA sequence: TGCGCCAGCAGCTTGGGTAGGACAGGGAACACTGAAGCTTTCTTT. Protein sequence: CASSLGRTGNTEAFF.

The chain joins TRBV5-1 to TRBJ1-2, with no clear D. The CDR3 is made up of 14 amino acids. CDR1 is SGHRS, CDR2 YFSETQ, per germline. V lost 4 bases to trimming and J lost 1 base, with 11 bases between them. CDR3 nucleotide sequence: TGCGCCAGCAGCCCTCTGGCGGGTAACTATGGCTACACCTTC. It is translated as CASSPLAGNYGYTF.

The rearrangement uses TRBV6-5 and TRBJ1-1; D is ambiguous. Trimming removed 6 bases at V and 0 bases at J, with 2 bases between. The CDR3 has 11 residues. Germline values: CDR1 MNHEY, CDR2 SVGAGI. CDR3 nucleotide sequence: TGTGCCAGCAGGGTGAACACTGAAGCTTTCTTT. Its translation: CASRVNTEAFF.

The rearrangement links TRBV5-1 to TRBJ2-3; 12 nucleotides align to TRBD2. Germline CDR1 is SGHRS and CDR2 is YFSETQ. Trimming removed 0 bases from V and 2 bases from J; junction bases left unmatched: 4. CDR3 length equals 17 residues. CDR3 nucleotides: TGCGCCAGCAGCTTGGGAACTAGCGGGGGGACCACAGATACGCAGTATTTT. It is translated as CASSLGTSGGTTDTQYF.

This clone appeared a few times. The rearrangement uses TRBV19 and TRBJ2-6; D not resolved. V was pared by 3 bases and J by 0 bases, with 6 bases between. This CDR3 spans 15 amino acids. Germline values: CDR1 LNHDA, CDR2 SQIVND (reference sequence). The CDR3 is CASSIWSSGANVLTF. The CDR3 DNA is TGTGCCAGTAGTATTTGGAGCTCTGGGGCCAACGTCCTGACTTTC.

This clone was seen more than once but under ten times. The CDR3 is CASSSRDTREAFF. CDR3 sequence (DNA): TGTGCCAGCAGCTCCCGGGACACCCGGGAAGCTTTCTTT. The chain uses TRBV13 and TRBJ1-1; D possibly corresponds to TRBD1 (6 bases). Germline lookup yields CDR1 PRHDT and CDR2 FYEKMQ (reference sequence). Trimming left V 4 bases short and J 8 bases short, with 14 bases between. CDR3 length: 13 amino acids.

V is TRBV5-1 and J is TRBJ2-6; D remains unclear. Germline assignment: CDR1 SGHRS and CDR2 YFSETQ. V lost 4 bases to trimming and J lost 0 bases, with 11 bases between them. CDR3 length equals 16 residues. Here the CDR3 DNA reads TGCGCCAGCAGCAGAGACGGAGACTCTGGGGCCAACGTCCTGACTTTC. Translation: CASSRDGDSGANVLTF.

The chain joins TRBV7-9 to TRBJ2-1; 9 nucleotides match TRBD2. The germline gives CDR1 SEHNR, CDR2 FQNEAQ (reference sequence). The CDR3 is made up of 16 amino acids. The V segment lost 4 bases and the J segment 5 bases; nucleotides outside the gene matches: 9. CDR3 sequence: CASSSLGAGGNNEQFF. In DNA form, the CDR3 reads TGTGCCAGCAGCTCCCTGGGGGCGGGGGGGAACAATGAGCAGTTCTTC.

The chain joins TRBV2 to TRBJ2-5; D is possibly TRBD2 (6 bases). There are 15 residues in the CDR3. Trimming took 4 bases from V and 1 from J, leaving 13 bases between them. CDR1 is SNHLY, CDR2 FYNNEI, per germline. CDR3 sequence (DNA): TGTGCCAGCAGTGTGGCGGGAACTACCCAAGAGACCCAGTACTTC. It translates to CASSVAGTTQETQYF. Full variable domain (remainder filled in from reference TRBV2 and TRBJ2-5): EPEVTQTPSHQVTQMGQEVILRCVPISNHLYFYWYRQILGQKVEFLVSFYNNEISEKSEIFDDQFSVERPDGSNFTLKIRSTKLEDSAMYFCASSVAGTTQETQYFGPGTRLLVL.